This T cell receptor (beta chain) was sequenced for a study of OX40 agonist ivuxolimab in advanced cancers. Germline lookup yields CDR1 SNHLY and CDR2 FYNNEI. The CDR3 contains 14 residues. V lost 6 bases, J lost 2 bases, and 13 bases lay in between. This clone was seen just once. The repertoire was sequenced with immunoSEQ multiplex PCR; TCRdb's copy has only in-frame clones and lacks some. The data hold roughly 93,000 clones, with roughly 80% observed a single time. This sequence was found in an adult with an advanced solid tumor such as melanoma, head and neck, liver or kidney cancer. Sequencing was performed on CD4+ or CD8+ T cells sorted from blood, taken in a trial of the OX40 agonist ivuxolimab. The V call is TRBV2, the J call TRBJ2-5; maybe TRBD2 (5 bases). The CDR3 DNA reads as TGTGCCAGCAGCCCCCTCGGGGTTCAAGAGACCCAGTACTTC. This encodes CASSPLGVQETQYF. Full variable domain (missing parts from reference TRBV2 and TRBJ2-5): EPEVTQTPSHQVTQMGQEVILRCVPISNHLYFYWYRQILGQKVEFLVSFYNNEISEKSEIFDDQFSVERPDGSNFTLKIRSTKLEDSAMYFCASSPLGVQETQYFGPGTRLLVL.